This TCR beta chain was observed in a study of cytomegalovirus exposure and HLA in healthy donors. Study results and limitations: Certain sequence variants were highly shared and formed a cluster, and this cluster was likely a sequencing artifact. Excluded: some indistinguishable V segments such as TRBV6-2 and TRBV6-3. Previous analysis showed most TCR beta V segments were productive about 90% or about 30% of the time.

As to this clone: Its cognate antigen is unknown.

The germline V and J ends were trimmed by 8 bases and 7 bases, with 11 bases remaining between them. CDR1 is MDHEN and CDR2 is SYDVKM in the germline V gene. The CDR3 loop spans 11 amino acids. With 60 Vbeta and 13 Jbeta primers, the PCR was carried out. Profiled with immunoSEQ multiplex PCR; TCRdb holds only in-frame clones, not every one. Of approximately 81,000 clones listed, 70% to 85% were seen once; the top ten hold approximately 2.4%. What was sequenced was PBMCs. This TCR was sampled from a woman aged 45-65 years in good health and CMV-seronegative. This chain links TRBV28 with TRBJ1-2; D possibly corresponds to TRBD1 (5 bases). CDR3 in amino acids: CASSGEGGYTF. CDR3 DNA sequence: TGTGCCAGCTCGGGGGAGGGTGGCTACACCTTC.